This entry lists 13 T cell receptor beta chains sequenced from one sample in a study of cytomegalovirus exposure and HLA in healthy donors (TCRdb year 2017). The library was built by means of the immunoSEQ multiplex PCR assay. A mixture of 60 forward primers for TCR Vbeta segments and 13 reverse primers for TCR Jbeta segments was used in the multiplex PCR. TCRdb took this table from immuneACCESS and kept in-frame rearrangements with V and J called. Such tables lack part of the clones; where checked against another copy, unresolved V genes explain under half of the gap, and the rest is unexplained. This sample lists over 150,000 clones; roughly 80% were detected once. The ten largest clonotypes hold around 2% of the sample. Sequencing was done on a sample of PBMCs. These receptors were obtained from a human donor in good health.

The J gene is TRBJ1-3, the V gene TRBV6-6; 9 bases line up with TRBD1. Germline CDR1 is MNHNY and CDR2 is SVGAGI (reference sequence). The trim removed 4 bases at V and 4 bases at J, leaving 5 bases unmatched. This CDR3 spans 15 amino acids. The CDR3: CASSSPGQGGNTIYF. The CDR3 DNA is TGTGCCAGCAGTTCACCGGGACAGGGAGGAAACACCATATATTTT.

The gene calls are TRBV6-1 and TRBJ2-7; possibly TRBD2 for D (6 bases). V was shortened by 3 bases and J by 3 bases, with 9 bases between the two germline ends. CDR3 length: 13 amino acids. Germline V gene lookup returns CDR1 MNHNS and CDR2 SASEGT. Here the CDR3 reads CASSEGLLYEQYF. DNA of the CDR3: TGTGCCAGCAGTGAGGGACTCCTCTACGAGCAGTACTTC.

This chain uses TRBV28 with TRBJ1-2; the D is unclear. V was trimmed by 2 bases and J by 8 bases, leaving 15 bases between them. This CDR3 region has 14 residues. The germline CDR1 and CDR2 sequences are MDHEN and SYDVKM. In DNA, the CDR3 is TGTGCCAGCAGTTTAACATCTGACACTTACGGCTACACCTTC. Protein sequence: CASSLTSDTYGYTF.

This clone was seen a few times. The chain uses TRBV19 and TRBJ2-7; perhaps TRBD2 as D (5 bases). The CDR3 length is 14 residues. Trimming took 4 bases from V and 0 from J, leaving 10 bases between them. Germline values: CDR1 LNHDA, CDR2 SQIVND (reference sequence). CDR3 sequence (DNA): TGTGCCAGTAGTAAAGCCGACTACTCCTACGAGCAGTACTTC. This gives the protein CASSKADYSYEQYF.

The chain links TRBV7-9 to TRBJ1-6, with D possibly matching TRBD1 (6 bases). Trimming removed 5 bases from V and 14 bases from J, with 10 bases in between. The CDR3 is made up of 11 amino acids. CDR1 and CDR2 (germline): SEHNR, FQNEAQ (reference sequence). The chain's CDR3 is CASSPGTSLHF. CDR3 in DNA: TGTGCCAGCAGCCCAGGGACATCCCTCCACTTT. Using reference TRBV7-9 and TRBJ1-6 for the parts outside the CDR3, the full variable domain is DTGVSQNPRHKITKRGQNVTFRCDPISEHNRLYWYRQTLGQGPEFLTYFQNEAQLEKSRLLSDRFSAERPKGSFSTLEIQRTEQGDSAMYLCASSPGTSLHFGNGTRLTVT.

J is TRBJ2-1 and V is TRBV5-6; the D gene is possibly TRBD1 (6 bases). Germline V gene sequence: CDR1 SGHDT, CDR2 YYEEEE. The CDR3 covers 17 residues. V was clipped by 3 bases and J by 0 bases, with 16 bases between them. The CDR3, as DNA: TGTGCCAGCAGCTCCCGCGGACAGTCGCTCTCCTACAATGAGCAGTTCTTC. This gives the protein CASSSRGQSLSYNEQFF.

This chain uses TRBV19 with TRBJ2-7; 8 bases line up with TRBD2. The germline gives CDR1 LNHDA, CDR2 SQIVND (reference sequence). V trimming: 4 bases; J trimming: 0 bases; junction bases outside the gene matches: 5. The CDR3 totals 15 residues. The CDR3 reads CASSTGGVSSYEQYF. The CDR3 coding sequence is TGTGCCAGTAGTACCGGGGGGGTGAGCTCCTACGAGCAGTACTTC.

The rearrangement uses TRBV7-6 and TRBJ1-1; D might be TRBD1 (5 bases). This CDR3 is 14 amino acids long. The V end lost 0 bases, the J end lost 1 base, and 6 bases lay between the germline ends. Germline V lookup: CDR1 SGHVS, CDR2 FNYEAQ. For the CDR3, the DNA is TGTGCCAGCAGCTTAGCCGGGGGGAACACTGAAGCTTTCTTT. It codes for CASSLAGGNTEAFF.

The rearrangement uses TRBV5-4 and TRBJ2-1, with 15 bases aligning to TRBD2. This CDR3 is 19 amino acids long. Germline V gives CDR1 SGHNT, CDR2 YYREEE (reference sequence). V lost 4 bases, J lost 0 bases, and 8 bases stayed unmatched. The CDR3 loop reads CASSDGLAGGPSSYNEQFF. The CDR3 coding sequence is TGTGCCAGCAGCGACGGACTAGCGGGGGGGCCTAGCTCCTACAATGAGCAGTTCTTC. Looking up the rest from reference TRBV5-4 and TRBJ2-1 gives the full variable domain: ETGVTQSPTHLIKTRGQQVTLRCSSQSGHNTVSWYQQALGQGPQFIFQYYREEENGRGNFPPRFSGLQFPNYSSELNVNALELDDSALYLCASSDGLAGGPSSYNEQFFGPGTRLTVL.

This clone was recorded a few times. V and J are TRBV9 and TRBJ2-3, with D perhaps TRBD2 (7 bases). CDR1 is SGDLS and CDR2 is YYNGEE in the germline V gene. CDR3 size: 18 residues. Trimming stripped 0 bases from V and 4 bases from J, with 21 bases between. The CDR3 here is CASSVDPGGSFSSDTQYF. The CDR3 DNA is TGTGCCAGCAGCGTAGATCCGGGGGGCTCCTTCAGCTCAGATACGCAGTATTTT.

This chain links TRBV2 with TRBJ2-5; no reliable D call. The closer fit of TRBJ2-7 to the DNA end suggests the J call may be wrong. The CDR3 consists of 14 residues. Germline V lookup: CDR1 SNHLY, CDR2 FYNNEI. CDR3 nucleotide sequence: TGTGCCAGCAGTGATCGGCGGCGGCAGTCCGAGCAGTACTTC. Its protein is CASSDRRRQSEQYF.

This clone was seen once. The rearrangement links TRBV7-9 to TRBJ1-3; D is unresolved. Germline-derived CDR1 and CDR2 are SEHNR and FQNEAQ (reference sequence). V dropped 2 bases and J dropped 5 bases, with 7 bases sitting between them. The CDR3 sequence is 13 residues long. This chain's CDR3 is CASSLSGRNTIYF. The CDR3 DNA reads TGTGCCAGCAGCTTATCGGGGAGAAACACCATATATTTT. The full variable domain, completed using reference TRBV7-9 and TRBJ1-3, is DTGVSQNPRHKITKRGQNVTFRCDPISEHNRLYWYRQTLGQGPEFLTYFQNEAQLEKSRLLSDRFSAERPKGSFSTLEIQRTEQGDSAMYLCASSLSGRNTIYFGEGSWLTVV.

The chain recombines TRBV2 with TRBJ2-2; weak D call: TRBD2 (6 bases). V lost 10 bases and J lost 3, with 15 bases in between. The CDR3 sequence is 14 residues long. Germline CDR1 and CDR2: SNHLY and FYNNEI. The CDR3 spells CATQFQRDTGELFF. The CDR3 region has the DNA TGTGCCACCCAGTTCCAGCGGGACACCGGGGAGCTGTTTTTT.